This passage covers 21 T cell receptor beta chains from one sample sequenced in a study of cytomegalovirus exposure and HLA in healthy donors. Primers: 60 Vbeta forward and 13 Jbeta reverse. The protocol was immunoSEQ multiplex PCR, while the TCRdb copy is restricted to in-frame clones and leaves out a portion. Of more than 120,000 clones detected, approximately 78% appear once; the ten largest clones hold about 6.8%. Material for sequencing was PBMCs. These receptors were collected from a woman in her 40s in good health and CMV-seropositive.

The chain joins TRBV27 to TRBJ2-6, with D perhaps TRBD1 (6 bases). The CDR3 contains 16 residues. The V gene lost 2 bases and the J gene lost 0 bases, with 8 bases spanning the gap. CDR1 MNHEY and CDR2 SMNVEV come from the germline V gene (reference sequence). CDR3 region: CASSLRGTSGANVLTF. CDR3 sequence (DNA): TGTGCCAGCAGTTTAAGGGGGACCTCTGGGGCCAACGTCCTGACTTTC.

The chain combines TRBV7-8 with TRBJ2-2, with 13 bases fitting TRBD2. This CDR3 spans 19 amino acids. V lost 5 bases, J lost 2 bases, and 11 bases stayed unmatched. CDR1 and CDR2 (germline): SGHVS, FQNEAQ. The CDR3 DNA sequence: TGTGCCAGCAGCCCCCGGGGACTAGCGGGGCGGATCAACACCGGGGAGCTGTTTTTT. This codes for CASSPRGLAGRINTGELFF.

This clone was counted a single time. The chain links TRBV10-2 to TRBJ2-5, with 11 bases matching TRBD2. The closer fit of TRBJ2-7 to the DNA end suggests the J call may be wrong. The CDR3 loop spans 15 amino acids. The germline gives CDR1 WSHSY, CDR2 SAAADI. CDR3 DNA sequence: TGCGCCAGCACAAGACTAGCGGGGACGAACTACGAGCAGTACTTC. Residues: CASTRLAGTNYEQYF.

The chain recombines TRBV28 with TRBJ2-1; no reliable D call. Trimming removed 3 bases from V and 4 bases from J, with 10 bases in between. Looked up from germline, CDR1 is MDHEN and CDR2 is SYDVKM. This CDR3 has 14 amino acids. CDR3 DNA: TGTGCCAGCAGTTTTAGACTCCCTTACAATGAGCAGTTCTTC. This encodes CASSFRLPYNEQFF.

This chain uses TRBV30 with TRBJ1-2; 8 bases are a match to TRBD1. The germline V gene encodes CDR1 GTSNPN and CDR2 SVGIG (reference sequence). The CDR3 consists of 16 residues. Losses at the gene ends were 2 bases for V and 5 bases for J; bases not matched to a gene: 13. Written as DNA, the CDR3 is TGTGCCTGGAGTAAACCCGGACAGGGCTATTGGTATGGCTACACCTTC. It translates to CAWSKPGQGYWYGYTF.

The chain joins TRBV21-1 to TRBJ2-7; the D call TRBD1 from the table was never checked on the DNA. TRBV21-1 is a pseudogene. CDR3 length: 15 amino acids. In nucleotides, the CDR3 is TGTGCCAGCAGTTACTTACCGGGACACGGCTACGAGCAGTACTTC. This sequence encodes CASSYLPGHGYEQYF.

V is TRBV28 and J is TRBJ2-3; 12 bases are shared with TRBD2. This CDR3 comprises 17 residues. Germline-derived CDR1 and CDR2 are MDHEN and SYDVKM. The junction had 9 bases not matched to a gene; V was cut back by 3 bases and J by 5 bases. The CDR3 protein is CASSFHRLAGVGDTQYF. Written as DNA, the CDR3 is TGTGCCAGCAGTTTTCACCGACTAGCGGGAGTGGGAGATACGCAGTATTTT.

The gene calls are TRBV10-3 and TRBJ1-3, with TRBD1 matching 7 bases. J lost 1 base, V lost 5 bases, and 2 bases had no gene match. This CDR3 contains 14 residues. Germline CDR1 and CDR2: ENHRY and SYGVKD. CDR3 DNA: TGTGCCATCAGTACGGGACAGTCTGGAAACACCATATATTTT. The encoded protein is CAISTGQSGNTIYF.

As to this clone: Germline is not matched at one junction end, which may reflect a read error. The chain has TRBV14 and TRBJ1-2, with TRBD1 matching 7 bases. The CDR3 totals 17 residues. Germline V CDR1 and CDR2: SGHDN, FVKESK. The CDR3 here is CANSQDKPGQNSDGYTF. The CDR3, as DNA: TGTGCCAACAGCCAAGACAAACCGGGACAGAACTCGGATGGCTACACCTTC.

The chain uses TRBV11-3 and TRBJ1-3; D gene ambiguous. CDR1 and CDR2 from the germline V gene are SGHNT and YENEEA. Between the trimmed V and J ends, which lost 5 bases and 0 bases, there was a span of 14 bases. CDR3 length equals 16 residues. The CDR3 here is CASSVRGGISGNTIYF. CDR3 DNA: TGTGCCAGCAGCGTCAGAGGAGGTATCTCTGGAAACACCATATATTTT.

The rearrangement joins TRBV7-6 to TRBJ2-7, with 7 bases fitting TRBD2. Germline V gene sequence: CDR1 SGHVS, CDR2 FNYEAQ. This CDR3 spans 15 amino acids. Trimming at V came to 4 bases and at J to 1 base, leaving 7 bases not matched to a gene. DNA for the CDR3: TGTGCCAGCAGCTCGCGGGAGCACCCATCCTACGAGCAGTACTTC. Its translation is CASSSREHPSYEQYF.

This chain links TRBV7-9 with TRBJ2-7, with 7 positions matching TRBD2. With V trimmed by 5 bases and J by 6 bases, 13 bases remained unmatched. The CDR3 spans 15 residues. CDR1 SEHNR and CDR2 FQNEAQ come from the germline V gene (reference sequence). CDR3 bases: TGTGCCAGCAGCCAAAGCGGGACTCCACGGGGCGAGCAGTACTTC. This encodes CASSQSGTPRGEQYF.

DNA of the CDR3: TGTGCCAGCAGCCTTGACAGAACTAACTATGGCTACACCTTC. It is translated as CASSLDRTNYGYTF. The rearrangement uses TRBV2 and TRBJ1-2; tentative D call: TRBD1 (5 bases). The germline V and J ends were trimmed by 6 bases and 0 bases, with 11 bases remaining between them. Looked up from germline, CDR1 is SNHLY and CDR2 is FYNNEI. The length of the CDR3 is 14 residues.

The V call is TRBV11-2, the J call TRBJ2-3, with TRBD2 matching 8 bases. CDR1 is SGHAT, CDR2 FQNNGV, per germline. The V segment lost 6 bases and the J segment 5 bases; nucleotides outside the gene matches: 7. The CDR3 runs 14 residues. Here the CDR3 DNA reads TGTGCCAGCAGAACCTTCGGGGGGGGAGATACGCAGTATTTT. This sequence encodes CASRTFGGGDTQYF.

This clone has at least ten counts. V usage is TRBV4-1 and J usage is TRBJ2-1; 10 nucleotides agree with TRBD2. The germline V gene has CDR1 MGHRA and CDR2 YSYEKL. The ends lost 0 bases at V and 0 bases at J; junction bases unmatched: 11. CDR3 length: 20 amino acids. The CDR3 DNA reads TGCGCCAGCAGCCAAGAACCGCTAGCGGGGGACTATAGCTCCTACAATGAGCAGTTCTTC. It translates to CASSQEPLAGDYSSYNEQFF.

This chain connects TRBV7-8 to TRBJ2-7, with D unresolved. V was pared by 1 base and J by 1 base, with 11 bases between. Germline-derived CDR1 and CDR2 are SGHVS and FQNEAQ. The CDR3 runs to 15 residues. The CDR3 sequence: CASSLVPGRSYEQYF. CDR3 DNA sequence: TGTGCCAGCAGCTTAGTCCCAGGCAGGTCCTACGAGCAGTACTTC.

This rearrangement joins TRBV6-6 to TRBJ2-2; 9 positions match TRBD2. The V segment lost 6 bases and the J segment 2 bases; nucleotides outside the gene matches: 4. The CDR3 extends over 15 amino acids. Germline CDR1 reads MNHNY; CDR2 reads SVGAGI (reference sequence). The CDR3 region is CASRASGTNTGELFF. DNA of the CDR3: TGTGCCAGCAGGGCTAGCGGGACTAACACCGGGGAGCTGTTTTTT.

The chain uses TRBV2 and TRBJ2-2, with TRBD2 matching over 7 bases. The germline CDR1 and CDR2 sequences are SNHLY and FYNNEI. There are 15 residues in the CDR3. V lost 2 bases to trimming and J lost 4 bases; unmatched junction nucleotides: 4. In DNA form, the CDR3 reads TGTGCCAGCAGTGAATTGGGGGGGGGCACCGGGGAGCTGTTTTTT. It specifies CASSELGGGTGELFF.

Here the CDR3 reads CASSWNREHPSGNTIYF. The CDR3 bases are TGTGCCAGCAGCTGGAACAGGGAACATCCCTCTGGAAACACCATATATTTT. The V and J genes are TRBV7-9 and TRBJ1-3; possibly TRBD1 for D (6 bases). The CDR3 has 17 amino acids. Trimming took 4 bases from V and 0 from J, leaving 16 bases between them. The germline V gene encodes CDR1 SEHNR and CDR2 FQNEAQ (reference sequence).

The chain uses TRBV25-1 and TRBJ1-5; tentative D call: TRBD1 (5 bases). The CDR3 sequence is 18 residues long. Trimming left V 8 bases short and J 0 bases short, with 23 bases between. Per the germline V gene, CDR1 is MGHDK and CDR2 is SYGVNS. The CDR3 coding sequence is TGTGCCAGCCCCGAGACAGTCTATGACACCTATAGCAATCAGCCCCAGCATTTT. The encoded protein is CASPETVYDTYSNQPQHF.

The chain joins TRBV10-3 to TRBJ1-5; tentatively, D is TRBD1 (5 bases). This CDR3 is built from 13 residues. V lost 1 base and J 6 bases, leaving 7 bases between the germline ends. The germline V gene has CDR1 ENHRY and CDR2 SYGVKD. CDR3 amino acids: CAISEFGGQPQHF. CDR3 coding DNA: TGTGCCATCAGTGAGTTCGGGGGTCAGCCCCAGCATTTT.